The clone carrying this T cell receptor beta chain was observed a single time. The trim removed 7 bases at V and 8 bases at J, leaving 10 bases unmatched. This CDR3 region has 14 residues. Germline values: CDR1 MNHEY, CDR2 SVGAGI. TCRdb's copy holds only in-frame clones and misses some; the assay was immunoSEQ multiplex PCR. Among some 110,000 clones listed, around four fifths were seen once. The data stem from a study of control samples from healthy donors and cancer patients. This receptor was taken from a woman in her forties or fifties in good health. This rearrangement joins TRBV6-5 to TRBJ1-2; 10 positions agree with TRBD1. The source material was blood. The CDR3 sequence is CASMLDRGLGGYTF. In DNA, the CDR3 is TGTGCCAGCATGCTAGACAGGGGGCTTGGGGGCTACACCTTC.